This TCR beta chain appears in the sequencing data of a study of blood T cell repertoires in COVID-19. Per the original data handling: By means of reference gene primer amplification, nucleated cell counts were estimated. The table came from immunoSEQ multiplex PCR; TCRdb's copy has only in-frame clones and leaves some out. From that table come the V and J calls and clone size; the DNA was used to work out D and trimming. The table has 400,000 to 450,000 clones, more than 80% seen once. The J segment lost 3 bases and the V segment lost 1 base, leaving 3 bases of the junction unmatched. CDR3 size: 16 residues. Germline CDR1 reads MGHRA; CDR2 reads YSYEKL.

The chain combines TRBV4-1 with TRBJ1-4, with TRBD1 matching 9 bases. Sequenced material: PBMCs or T cells enriched from blood (not recorded which). The TCR originated in a man aged 25-40 years who had recovered from COVID-19. CDR3 sequence (DNA): TGCGCCAGCAGCCAAGGGGGACAGGGAGCTAATGAAAAACTGTTTTTT. It is translated as CASSQGGQGANEKLFF.